This T cell receptor beta chain was captured by sequencing in a study of immune characteristics of hereditary and idiopathic chronic pancreatitis. Broadly, across the study: The study examined local immune cells and TCRbeta repertoires in the pancreas in hereditary and idiopathic chronic pancreatitis, using control pancreases from organ donors for comparison. The gDNA-based approach was chosen because it involved minimal in vitro experimental manipulation of pancreas-infiltrating T cells. TCRbeta sequencing included about five control pancreases, seven or eight pancreases with hereditary chronic pancreatitis and roughly six pancreases with idiopathic chronic pancreatitis.

With regard to this clone: Its antigen is currently not known. No base quality values were provided; no much bigger clone lies one nucleotide off.

Pancreas tissue with chronic pancreatitis was obtained from patients having total pancreatectomy with islet autotransplantation (TPIAT). Included chronic pancreatitis patients had no known history of diabetes. For TCRbeta sequencing, genomic DNA was pulled straight from bulk pancreas tissue, skipping any T cell sorting. No particular cause of disease was identified in patients with idiopathic chronic pancreatitis. Pancreas tissues from patients and organ donors were collected consecutively at two US centers. The investigation overall reported the following: Numbers of productive TCR rearrangements correlated positively with disease severity scores among 10 to 15 chronic pancreatitis patients. Differences in Vbeta-Jbeta gene family usage, including TRBV10, TRBV19, TRBV23 and TRBV5, were found between hereditary and idiopathic chronic pancreatitis. The study did not include chronic pancreatitis caused by alcohol use. Because patient tissue could be obtained only at the time of TPIAT, immune findings may have been influenced by differences in disease duration. Compared with controls, both chronic pancreatitis groups had significantly higher TCRbeta repertoire diversity and lower clonality.

V and J lose 4 bases and 7 bases, and a span of 19 bases separates them. Based on the germline V gene, the CDR1 and CDR2 sequences are MDHEN and SYDVKM. Counted from cysteine to phenylalanine, this CDR3 has 16 amino acids. The sequence is cut down to CDR3 DNA, 48 bases in frame from base 1. The library was obtained by the immunoSEQ multiplex PCR assay. The TCRbeta CDR3 region and adjacent sequences were amplified and sequenced from pancreatic genomic DNA. The study's processing was this. Productive clonality and productive rearrangement counts were measured along with repertoire diversity, which was expressed as a mean normalized Shannon-Wiener index. The nonparametric Mann-Whitney U test was used to compare repertoire metrics between the control and chronic pancreatitis groups. A clonotype counted as shared when its CDR3beta sequence had identical amino acid composition and length across subjects. Imported from immuneACCESS, the table was reduced by TCRdb to in-frame sequences with V and J called. These copies leave out some clones; in studies compared against another copy, an unresolved V gene accounts for under half, and the cause of the remainder is not known. D and trimming were read from the DNA, whereas the V and J calls and clone size are those reported in that table. For this sample the table gives about 9,400 clones, of which roughly 77% were detected only once. Approximately 15% of the sample rests with the top ten.

The clonotype originates from a human donor with chronic pancreatitis. This sequence uses TRBV28 and TRBJ2-2, with TRBD2 as a weak D call on 5 bases. The sample taken for sequencing was pancreas tissue with idiopathic chronic pancreatitis. This specimen's cell subset or site label, interpreted: chronic pancreatitis without an identified cause. At the DNA level, the sequence is TGTGCCAGCAGTTCCGGACTGGTCGATGTCGACGGGGAGCTGTTTTTT. The resulting protein is CASSSGLVDVDGELFF.